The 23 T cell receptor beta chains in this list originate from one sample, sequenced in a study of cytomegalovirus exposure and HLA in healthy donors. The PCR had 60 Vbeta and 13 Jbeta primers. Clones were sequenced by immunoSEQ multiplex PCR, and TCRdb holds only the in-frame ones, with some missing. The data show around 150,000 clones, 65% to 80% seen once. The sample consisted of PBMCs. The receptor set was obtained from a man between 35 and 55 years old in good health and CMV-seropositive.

CDR3 nucleotides: TGTGCCAGCAGTTCCCCCAGCGGACAGGGATTAGATGGCTACACCTTC. This codes for CASSSPSGQGLDGYTF. The chain is built from TRBV28 and TRBJ1-2; 8 bases agree with TRBD1. Germline loops: CDR1 MDHEN, CDR2 SYDVKM. The CDR3 totals 16 residues. Trimming took 4 bases from V and 6 from J; bases not matched to a gene: 13.

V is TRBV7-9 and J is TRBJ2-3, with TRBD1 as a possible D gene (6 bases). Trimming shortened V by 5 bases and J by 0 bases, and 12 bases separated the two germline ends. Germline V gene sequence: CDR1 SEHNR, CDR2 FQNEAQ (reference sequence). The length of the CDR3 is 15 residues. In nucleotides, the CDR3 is TGTGCCAGCAGCGGACGGGACAAGAGCACAGATACGCAGTATTTT. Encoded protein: CASSGRDKSTDTQYF.

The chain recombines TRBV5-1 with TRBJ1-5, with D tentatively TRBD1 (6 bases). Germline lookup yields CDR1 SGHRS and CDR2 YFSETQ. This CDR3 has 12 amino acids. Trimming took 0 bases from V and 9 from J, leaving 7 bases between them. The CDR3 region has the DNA TGCGCCAGCAGCTTGGAAGGGGGGCCCCAGCATTTT. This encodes CASSLEGGPQHF.

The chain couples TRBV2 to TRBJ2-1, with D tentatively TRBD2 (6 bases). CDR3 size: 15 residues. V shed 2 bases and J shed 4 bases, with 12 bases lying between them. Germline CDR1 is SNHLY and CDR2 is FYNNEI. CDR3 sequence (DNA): TGTGCCAGCAGTGAACGGGCGGGACGATACAATGAGCAGTTCTTC. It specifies CASSERAGRYNEQFF.

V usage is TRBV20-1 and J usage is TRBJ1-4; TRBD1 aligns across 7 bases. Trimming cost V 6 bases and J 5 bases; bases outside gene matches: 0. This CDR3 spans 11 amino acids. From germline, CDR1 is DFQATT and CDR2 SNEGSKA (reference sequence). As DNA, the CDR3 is TGCAGTGCACAGGGGAATGAAAAACTGTTTTTT. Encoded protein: CSAQGNEKLFF.

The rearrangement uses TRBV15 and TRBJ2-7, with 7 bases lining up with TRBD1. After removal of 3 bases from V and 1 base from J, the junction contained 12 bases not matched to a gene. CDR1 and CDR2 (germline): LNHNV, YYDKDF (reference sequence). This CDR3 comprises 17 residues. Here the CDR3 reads CATSREKRQGVSYEQYF. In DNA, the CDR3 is TGTGCCACCAGCAGGGAGAAACGACAGGGAGTGTCCTACGAGCAGTACTTC.

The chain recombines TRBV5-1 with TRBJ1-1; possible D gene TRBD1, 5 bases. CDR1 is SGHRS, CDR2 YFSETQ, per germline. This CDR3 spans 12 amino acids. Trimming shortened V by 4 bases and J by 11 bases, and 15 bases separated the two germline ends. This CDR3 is CASSATGPQAFF. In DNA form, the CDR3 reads TGCGCCAGCAGCGCAACAGGCCCCCAGGCTTTCTTT. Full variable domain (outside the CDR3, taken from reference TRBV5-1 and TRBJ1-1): KAGVTQTPRYLIKTRGQQVTLSCSPISGHRSVSWYQQTPGQGLQFLFEYFSETQRNKGNFPGRFSGRQFSNSRSEMNVSTLELGDSALYLCASSATGPQAFFGQGTRLTVV.

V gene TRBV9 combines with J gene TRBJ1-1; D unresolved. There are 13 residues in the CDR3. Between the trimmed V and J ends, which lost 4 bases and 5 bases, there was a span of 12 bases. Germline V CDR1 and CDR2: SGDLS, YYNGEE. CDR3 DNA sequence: TGTGCCAGCAGCTCCCCCGGCGGGACTGAAGCTTTCTTT. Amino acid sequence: CASSSPGGTEAFF.

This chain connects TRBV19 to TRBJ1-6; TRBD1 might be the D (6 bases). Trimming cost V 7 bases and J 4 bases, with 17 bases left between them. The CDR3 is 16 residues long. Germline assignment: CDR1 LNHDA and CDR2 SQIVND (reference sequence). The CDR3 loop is CASTSTGITYNSPLHF. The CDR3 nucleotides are TGTGCCAGTACCTCTACAGGGATTACTTATAATTCACCCCTCCACTTT.

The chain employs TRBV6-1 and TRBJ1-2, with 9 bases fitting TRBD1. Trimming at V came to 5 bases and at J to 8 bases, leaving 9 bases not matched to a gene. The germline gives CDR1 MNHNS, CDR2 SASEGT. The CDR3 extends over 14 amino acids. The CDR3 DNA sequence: TGTGCCAGCAGTCCCGGGACAGGGATACTCGGCTACACCTTC. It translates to CASSPGTGILGYTF.

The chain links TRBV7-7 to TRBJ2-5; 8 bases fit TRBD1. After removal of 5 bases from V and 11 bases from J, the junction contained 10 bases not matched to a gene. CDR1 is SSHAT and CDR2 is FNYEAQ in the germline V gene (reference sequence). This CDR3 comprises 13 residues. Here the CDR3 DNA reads TGTGCCAGCAGCCCGGTCGGACAGGGAAGGCAGTACTTC. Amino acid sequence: CASSPVGQGRQYF.

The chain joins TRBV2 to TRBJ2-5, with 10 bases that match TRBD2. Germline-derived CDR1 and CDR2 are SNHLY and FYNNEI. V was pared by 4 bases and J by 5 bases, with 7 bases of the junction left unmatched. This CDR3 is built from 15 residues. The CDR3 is CASSGTSGIGETQYF. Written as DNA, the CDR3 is TGTGCCAGCAGTGGTACTAGCGGGATTGGGGAGACCCAGTACTTC. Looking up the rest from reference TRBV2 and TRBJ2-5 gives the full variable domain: EPEVTQTPSHQVTQMGQEVILRCVPISNHLYFYWYRQILGQKVEFLVSFYNNEISEKSEIFDDQFSVERPDGSNFTLKIRSTKLEDSAMYFCASSGTSGIGETQYFGPGTRLLVL.

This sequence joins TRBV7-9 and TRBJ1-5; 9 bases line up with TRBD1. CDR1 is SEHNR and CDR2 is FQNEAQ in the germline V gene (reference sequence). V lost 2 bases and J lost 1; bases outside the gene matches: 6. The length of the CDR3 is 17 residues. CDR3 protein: CASSLWSGQGSNQPQHF. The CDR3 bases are TGTGCCAGCAGCTTATGGTCCGGACAGGGGAGCAATCAGCCCCAGCATTTT.

The CDR3 coding sequence is TGCAGCGTTGAGATGACAGGGCAGTACGAGCAGTACTTC. Translation gives CSVEMTGQYEQYF. The rearrangement joins TRBV29-1 to TRBJ2-7; 7 bases agree with TRBD1. V shed 3 bases and J 4 bases; nucleotides not matched to a gene: 6. This CDR3 region has 13 residues. Germline V gene sequence: CDR1 SQVTM, CDR2 ANQGSEA.

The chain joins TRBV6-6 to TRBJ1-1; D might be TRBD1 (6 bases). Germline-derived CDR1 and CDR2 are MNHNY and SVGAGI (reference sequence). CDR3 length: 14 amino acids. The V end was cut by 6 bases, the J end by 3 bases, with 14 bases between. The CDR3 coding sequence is TGTGCCAGCAGACCTACAGGGTATGACACTGAAGCTTTCTTT. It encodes CASRPTGYDTEAFF.

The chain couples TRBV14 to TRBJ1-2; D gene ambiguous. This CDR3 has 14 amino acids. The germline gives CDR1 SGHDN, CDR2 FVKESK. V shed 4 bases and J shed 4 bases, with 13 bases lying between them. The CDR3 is CASSRVGRGYGYTF. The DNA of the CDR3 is TGTGCCAGCAGCCGCGTCGGACGGGGCTATGGCTACACCTTC.

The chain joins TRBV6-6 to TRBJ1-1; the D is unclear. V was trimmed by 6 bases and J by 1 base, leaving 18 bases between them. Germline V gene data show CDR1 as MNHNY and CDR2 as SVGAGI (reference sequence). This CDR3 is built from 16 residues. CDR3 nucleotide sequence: TGTGCCAGCAGCCTCCGGGATCCAAGGTCGAACACTGAAGCTTTCTTT. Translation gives CASSLRDPRSNTEAFF.

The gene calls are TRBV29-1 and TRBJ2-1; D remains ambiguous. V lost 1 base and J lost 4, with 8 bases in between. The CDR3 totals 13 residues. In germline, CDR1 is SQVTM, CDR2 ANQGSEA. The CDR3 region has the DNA TGCAGCGTTGAAGCGACACTGTACAATGAGCAGTTCTTC. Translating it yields CSVEATLYNEQFF.

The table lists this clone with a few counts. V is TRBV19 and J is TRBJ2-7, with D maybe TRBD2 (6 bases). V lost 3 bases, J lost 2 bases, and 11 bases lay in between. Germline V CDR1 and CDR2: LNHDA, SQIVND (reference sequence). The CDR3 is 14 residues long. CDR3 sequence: CASSMSLATYEQYF. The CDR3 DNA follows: TGTGCCAGTAGTATGTCGCTAGCGACCTACGAGCAGTACTTC.

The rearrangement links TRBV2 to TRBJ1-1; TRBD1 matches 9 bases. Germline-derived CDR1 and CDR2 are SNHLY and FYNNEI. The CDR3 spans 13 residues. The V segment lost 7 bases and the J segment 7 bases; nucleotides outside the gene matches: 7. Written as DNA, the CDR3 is TGTGCCAGCACCAACAGGGGGCGATATGAAGCTTTCTTT. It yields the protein CASTNRGRYEAFF.

The CDR3 nucleotides are TGCGCCAGCAGTGAGCAGCGGGGTCATACGCAGTATTTT. Protein: CASSEQRGHTQYF. This chain uses TRBV10-1 with TRBJ2-3; TRBD2 matches 7 bases. V was pared by 2 bases and J by 7 bases, with 3 bases of the junction left unmatched. Per germline, CDR1 WNHNN and CDR2 SYGVQD (reference sequence). The CDR3 spans 13 residues.

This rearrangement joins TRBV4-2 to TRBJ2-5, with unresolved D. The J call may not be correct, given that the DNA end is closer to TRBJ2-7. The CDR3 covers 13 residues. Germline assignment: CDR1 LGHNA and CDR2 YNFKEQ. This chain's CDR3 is CASSQGEAYEQYF. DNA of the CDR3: TGTGCCAGCAGCCAAGGAGAGGCCTACGAGCAGTACTTC.

The CDR3 loop is CASSRSGGSPLHF. The DNA of the CDR3 is TGTGCCAGCAGCCGAAGCGGGGGCTCGCCCCTCCACTTT. The J gene is TRBJ1-6, the V gene TRBV7-2, with D possibly matching TRBD1 (6 bases). Germline V CDR1 and CDR2: SGHTA, FQGNSA. V was pared by 5 bases and J by 13 bases, with 15 bases between. This CDR3 region has 13 residues.